This T cell receptor beta chain was profiled in a study of vaccination and CD4 T cells after COVID-19 (dated by TCRdb to 2022 to 2024). About the study as a whole: Convalescent patients had a positive SARS-CoV-2 result on nasal swab PCR, and of these patients, under ten had mild disease and one had severe disease. Control cultures used a CEFX viral epitope pool as positive control, an HIV-1 Nef peptide pool as negative control, or no peptide. The convalescent cohort comprised six males and four females, including two Hispanic individuals, seven Caucasians, two Asians and one multiracial person. In 10 COVID-19 convalescent patients and 4 infection-naive healthy vaccine recipients, researchers compared the spike-specific CD4+ TCR repertoire from before mRNA vaccination with the repertoire from after. Each participant got two doses of either the Pfizer-BioNTech BNT162b2 vaccine (n=8) or the Moderna mRNA-1273 vaccine (n=2). Post-COVID blood samples from convalescent patients were collected a median of around 100 days after diagnosis, with a range of about 35 to 161 days. The time from the second vaccine dose to post-vaccine blood sampling had a median of roughly 70 days and ranged from roughly 12 to 250 days. Overlapping spike peptide pools from SARS-CoV-2 and from the common cold coronaviruses HCoV-NL63, HCoV-OC43 and HCoV-229E were used as culture stimuli. On the study overall, not on this receptor specifically: Among convalescent patients, a median around 83% of the SARS-CoV-2-reactive clones seen after vaccination appeared only after vaccination, which suggests priming specific to the vaccine. Of the vaccine-specific clones in convalescent patients, 304 of 307, or nearly all, reacted only to SARS-CoV-2 spike and did not cross-react with common cold coronaviruses. Although the median number of SARS-CoV-2-reactive clonotypes went up from around 20 after infection to more than 30 after vaccination, the increase was not significant. The number of convalescent patients in the study was relatively small, and the study did not examine early timepoints following natural infection.

The meaning of the sample's treatment or condition label: roughly 10-day PBMC culture with coronavirus spike peptide pools or control peptides (ViraFEST assay). The ViraFEST assay was used in the study, in which antigen-specific T cells were expanded with peptide pools and expanded clonotypes were subsequently identified by TCR sequencing. The positive SARS-CoV-2 PCR tests of the convalescent patients were dated from March to December 2020, before the Alpha, Beta and Delta variants emerged in the United States. Each well held approximately 2 million PBMCs cultured in IMDM containing approximately 5% human AB serum and approximately 9.4 IU/ml IL-2, with roughly 9.2 ug/ml peptide pools added. Half of the culture medium was replaced with fresh IL-2-containing medium on days 3 and 7. Once the cells had been in culture for about 10 days, the EasySep CD4+ T cell isolation kit was used to isolate CD4+ T cells by negative selection. Ficoll-Paque Plus gradient centrifugation was used to isolate PBMCs from whole blood, and the isolated PBMCs were then either used fresh or cryopreserved at -140C. Culture conditions were generally each tested in triplicate wells.

CDR3 length: 15 amino acids, cysteine to phenylalanine. Only CDR3 DNA remains: 45 bases, in frame from the first base. V loses 4 bases, J loses 5 bases, and the germline ends lie 15 bases apart. CDR1 and CDR2, per the germline V gene, are MNHNS and SASEGT. Of note for this clonotype: Its antigen has not been determined. Base qualities were left out, and no much larger clone turns up one base away.

Receptor libraries were prepared by PCR. DNA from cultured CD4+ T cells was subjected to TCR sequencing with the Oncomine TCR Beta short-read assay at the Johns Hopkins FTIC core. Genomic DNA was extracted from the cultured CD4+ T cells with the QIAamp micro DNA kit. The Oncomine TCR Beta libraries from cultured CD4+ T cells were pooled using unique dual indexes and then sequenced on an Illumina iSeq 100. The paper's data handling went like this. Non-productive sequences were removed, and CDR3s that did not start with C, did not end with F or W, or were shorter than 7 amino acids were discarded. Antigen-specific clonotypes were identified with the MANAFEST web application by comparing peptide-stimulated wells with reference and other culture wells. To be called positive, a clone needed an FDR below 0.05, an odds ratio above 5, and a productive frequency above 0.1% in at least two of three replicate wells. Cross-reactive clonotypes were defined as significantly expanded in both SARS-CoV-2 spike wells and at least one common cold coronavirus spike condition. Using R version 3.6.1, CDR3 homology was evaluated through Levenshtein distances (stringdist) along with unrooted phylogenetic trees (ape). TCRdb reworked the public reads: Q25 trimming with fastp, MiXCR clone assembly, productive beta chains retained. CDR3 protein sequences are deduplicated, and each keeps its most common genes and DNA. These V and J calls are TCRdb output, not the study's own analysis. The sample profile shows about 13,000 distinct CDR3 sequences; about 42% of them were found once. The leading ten clones occupy roughly 21% of the sample.

The rearranged segments are TRBV6-1 and TRBJ1-5; the D gene is possibly TRBD1, with 5 bases matching. The TCR originated in a human donor who had recovered from COVID-19. The starting material was CD4+ T cells from blood, cultured in vitro, obtained before SARS-CoV-2 vaccination. The CDR3 sequence is CASSATTRGYQPQHF. The nucleotide sequence reads as follows: TGTGCCAGCAGTGCAACGACAAGGGGCTATCAGCCCCAGCATTTT.